This TCR beta chain originates from a study of blood T cells in healthy people across ages (dated by TCRdb to between 2015 and 2016). In terms of the full investigation: In model experiments, template switching captured roughly one uniquely barcoded TCR beta cDNA molecule for every two T cells. To track age-related changes in TCR beta repertoire diversity, the study relied on deep sequencing normalized with unique cDNA molecular identifiers. Four age groups were formed from the donors: young (average 16 years), middle-aged (approximately 40), aged (roughly 56) and long-lived (around 80). To avoid experimental bias, donors of different ages were randomly spread across the sequencing lanes. For two donors (one aged 18 to 30 and one aged 80 or older), the study analyzed two additional independent replicas of 1 million unique cDNA reads from the same blood draw. Overall results and qualifications from the work: A strong correlation was found between observed TCR beta diversity and the percentage of naive T cells measured by flow cytometry. As age increased, observed TCR beta diversity per million T cells dropped in a roughly linear way, and a significant reduction was already evident by age 40. Total diversity estimates from one million sequenced T cells were considered lower bounds and underestimates. Compared with the aged group, the long-lived group had more naive CD4+ T cells, fewer expanded clones and increased TCR diversity, suggesting age selection. Since profiling was done on bulk unsorted PBMCs, naive and antigen-experienced compartments could not be conclusively compared. The CMV infection status of donors was not known, potentially confounding age-related changes in expanded clonotypes.

This clonotype was seen at least ten times. Its cognate antigen has yet to be identified. No much larger clone is present one base from it, and per-base qualities are unavailable. Per the germline V gene, SGHRS is the CDR1 and YFSETQ is the CDR2. V is cut by 0 bases and J by 5 bases, and the space between the germline ends is 6 bases. Including cysteine and phenylalanine, the CDR3 has 13 amino acids. Left in the record is the CDR3 DNA by itself, 39 bases read in frame from the first base. The donors were 40 or so Caucasian individuals from Russia, aged roughly 6 to 100 years, who were systemically healthy. Each donor gave ten milliliters of peripheral blood, collected into EDTA-treated Vacutainer tubes. Ficoll-Paque density-gradient centrifugation was used to isolate PBMCs, with at least 6.5 million per sample. Total RNA, at least 5 micrograms per sample, was extracted from PBMCs with Trizol reagent. Naive CD45RAhigh/CD27high T cell percentages were measured by flow cytometry on a PBMC aliquot from every donor.

Libraries came from 5' RACE. Sequencer: Illumina HiSeq 2500. A second PCR of about 7 to 12 cycles was run with a J-beta primer mix and a sample-barcoded 5' primer. Each TCR beta cDNA molecule received a unique molecular identifier from a template-switch 5' adaptor carrying 12 random nucleotides. At least 3 million CDR3-containing paired-end reads were obtained from each sample. The Mint cDNA synthesis kit, primed by a TRBC-specific oligonucleotide, was used to synthesize first-strand cDNA from all RNA. All cDNA was treated with uracil-DNA glycosylase and then went through a first 18-cycle PCR with the universal primers M1SS and BC2_uni_R. As for the original processing: For normalization, 1 million high-quality reads, each with a distinct molecular identifier, were randomly selected from each sample. Reads sharing molecular identifiers were discarded rather than binned into consensus sequences. MiTCR, with a Q25 quality threshold and the strictest error-elimination algorithm, was used for CDR3 identification, clonotype clustering and error correction. A nonparametric unseen species model using Euler transformation provided a lower-bound estimate of total TCR beta diversity. Using fastp trimming at Q25 and MiXCR clonotype assembly, TCRdb reanalyzed the public sequencing data and kept in-frame beta chains. Every entry covers one CDR3 protein and lists the most common genes and DNA from its rows. It is TCRdb's table, rather than the study itself, that gives the V and J calls and clone size. For this sample there are about 1,500,000 distinct CDR3 sequences; roughly 30% appear just once. The ten largest clones capture roughly 8% of the sample.

This chain joins TRBV5-1 to TRBJ1-5; the D gene is unclear. This clonotype originated in a woman aged 30 to 39 in good health. Sequencing was performed on blood. The CDR3 protein sequence reads: CASSLAPYQPQHF. The DNA sequence reads TGCGCCAGCAGCTTGGCCCCTTATCAGCCCCAGCATTTT.